This T cell receptor (beta chain) was captured in a study of OX40 agonist ivuxolimab in advanced cancers. Whole-study results and caveats: Expanded clones belonging to CD8+ T cells outnumbered, on average, those of CD4+.

Libraries were prepared by immunoSEQ multiplex PCR; TCRdb keeps only in-frame clonotypes and omits some of them. The sample records tens of thousands of clones, under 90% being singletons. Looked up from germline, CDR1 is ENHRY and CDR2 is SYGVKD. V was clipped by 8 bases and J by 3 bases; unmatched bases: 20. The CDR3 covers 19 residues. This clone was detected only once. Its antigen remains unknown. The V gene is TRBV10-3, the J gene TRBJ2-1, with 9 bases identical to TRBD2. The TCR originated in an adult with an advanced solid tumor such as melanoma, head and neck, liver or kidney cancer. Sequencing was performed on CD4+ or CD8+ T cells sorted from blood, taken in a trial of the OX40 agonist ivuxolimab. CDR3 sequence reads: CAIRGEGGSGSRIYNEQFF. In DNA, the CDR3 is TGTGCCATCCGCGGAGAGGGGGGTAGCGGGAGCCGGATCTACAATGAGCAGTTCTTC.